This T cell receptor beta chain comes out of a study of beta chain features in type 1 diabetes. Looking at the study overall: Patient and healthy donor groups were alike in age, gender and cell yields.

Investigators reverse transcribed all isolated RNA, so they sequenced expressed TCRB transcripts. Assay used: immunoSEQ multiplex PCR; TCRdb lists only in-frame clones, some missing. The sample has about 230,000 clones; around 15% are singletons. One heparinised blood draw averaging approximately 0.11 L was given by each donor. Trimming took off 6 bases at V and 2 bases at J, with 14 bases between the two ends. This CDR3 region has 13 residues. Germline loops: CDR1 SQVTM, CDR2 ANQGSEA. As to this clone: What it binds is not known.

General study points: A PCR bias possibly favoring shorter templates would apply equally to patients and controls. Researchers report that Type 1 diabetes patients had moderately but significantly shorter TCRB CDR3s across all four CD4+ subsets.

The origin of this receptor is a man aged 30 to 39 with type 1 diabetes. V gene TRBV29-1 combines with J gene TRBJ2-7; no clear D gene. Sequenced material: naive CD4+ T cells from blood. CDR3 bases: TGCAGCGTCCTCCGTCCCCGCACCTACGAGCAGTACTTC. Translated, it gives CSVLRPRTYEQYF.